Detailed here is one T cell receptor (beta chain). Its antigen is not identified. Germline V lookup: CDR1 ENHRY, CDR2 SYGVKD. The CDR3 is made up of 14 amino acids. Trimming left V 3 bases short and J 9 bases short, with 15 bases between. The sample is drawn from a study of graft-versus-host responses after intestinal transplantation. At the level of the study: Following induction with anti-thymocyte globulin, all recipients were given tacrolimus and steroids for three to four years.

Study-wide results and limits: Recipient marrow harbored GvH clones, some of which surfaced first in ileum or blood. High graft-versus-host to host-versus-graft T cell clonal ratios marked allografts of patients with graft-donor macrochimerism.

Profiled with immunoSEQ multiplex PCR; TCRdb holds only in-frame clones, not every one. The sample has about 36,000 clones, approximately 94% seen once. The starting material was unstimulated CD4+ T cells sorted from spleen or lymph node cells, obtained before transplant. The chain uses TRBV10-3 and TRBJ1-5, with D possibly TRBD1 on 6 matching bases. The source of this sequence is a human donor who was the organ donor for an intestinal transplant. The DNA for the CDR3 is TGTGCCATCAGTGATAGACAGGACCGAAGGCCCCAGCATTTT. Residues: CAISDRQDRRPQHF.